The entry below describes one TCR beta chain. The antigen is undetermined. The data derive from a study of cytotoxic CD8 clonotypes in ibrutinib-treated CLL. On the study more broadly: Roughly 10 relapsed/refractory, some 15 treatment-naive; around 18 IGHV unmutated.

Generated by immunoSEQ multiplex PCR, the TCRdb table keeps only in-frame clones and is missing some. The data hold around 200,000 clones, with roughly three quarters observed a single time. Whole-study findings and limits: Under treatment, the uncommon public clonotypes either contracted or remained stable.

This clonotype was obtained from a human donor with chronic lymphocytic leukemia. The sample in question was PBMCs, obtained after 12 months of ibrutinib treatment.

CDR3 region: CASSLEDRRYTGELFF. The CDR3 DNA follows: TGTGCCAGCAGCTTAGAAGACAGGAGGTACACCGGGGAGCTGTTTTTT. This rearrangement joins TRBV7-2 to TRBJ2-2, with a weak D call TRBD1 (6 bases). Trimming removed 1 base from V and 3 bases from J, with 12 bases in between. This CDR3 spans 16 amino acids. Germline V gives CDR1 SGHTA, CDR2 FQGNSA.